The present T cell receptor beta chain was sequenced within a study of T-cell memory formation after mild COVID-19. The germline V gene encodes CDR1 MNHEY and CDR2 SMNVEV (reference sequence). Trimming cost V 3 bases and J 5 bases; bases outside gene matches: 7. This CDR3 has 15 amino acids. MiXCR, run by TCRdb on the 5' RACE reads, gives a single entry per CDR3 protein. The sample lists 30,000 to 45,000 distinct CDR3 sequences, around 10% occurring once. The sample holds a few counts of this clonotype. This receptor was obtained from a man in his late teens or twenties who had mild COVID-19 (a few samples of this study predate the infection). Cell type and time point are not known. This chain connects TRBV27 to TRBJ2-1, with 7 bases identical to TRBD1. The sequenced sample was PBMCs or a T cell subset sorted from them (not recorded which). In DNA, the CDR3 is TGTGCCAGCAGTTTTATGACAGGGAACCACAATGAGCAGTTCTTC. As protein: CASSFMTGNHNEQFF.